This T cell receptor beta chain was recorded in a study of long-term antiretroviral therapy in people with HIV. Germline V gene data show CDR1 as SEHNR and CDR2 as FQNEAQ (reference sequence). This CDR3 comprises 16 residues. V shed 11 bases, J shed 3 bases, and the junction held 9 bases outside the gene matches. Researchers report immunoSEQ v3.0 was run at survey level. Using immunoSEQ multiplex PCR, the repertoire was profiled, and TCRdb retains in-frame clones only, with some absent. The sample has some 20,000 clones, about 88% seen once. The starting material was unsorted PBMCs, obtained 0.9 years after starting antiretroviral therapy. The TCR sequence derives from a man between 18 and 35 years old with HIV. The chain carries TRBV7-9 and TRBJ2-3, with 15 nucleotides matching TRBD2. The CDR3 sequence is CAGTAGTSGGTDTQYF. The CDR3 DNA follows: TGTGCCGGTACTGCCGGGACTAGCGGGGGGACAGATACGCAGTATTTT.